This TCR beta chain was identified in a study of control samples from healthy donors and cancer patients. Measured with immunoSEQ multiplex PCR; TCRdb has only the in-frame clones, and not every one. The sample holds approximately 89,000 clones; around nine tenths are singletons and the top ten take roughly 21%. CDR3 length: 16 residues. V gave up 5 bases and J gave up 2 bases, with 17 bases separating them. Looked up from germline, CDR1 is LGHNA and CDR2 is YNFKEQ. Sequencing used blood. The chain uses TRBV4-2 and TRBJ2-3; weak D call: TRBD1 (6 bases). This clonotype was sampled from a man aged 30-40 years in good health. The CDR3 DNA reads TGTGCCAGCAGCATAGGGCAGGGGCCGGTCACAGATACGCAGTATTTT. This sequence encodes CASSIGQGPVTDTQYF.